This entry describes one T cell receptor beta chain. This entry belongs to a study of identical twins. V shed 5 bases and J shed 2 bases, with 10 bases lying between them. The CDR3 totals 13 residues. CDR1 is SGHKS, CDR2 YYEKEE, per germline (reference sequence). Each donor was a healthy Caucasian. MiXCR, run by TCRdb on the 5' RACE reads, gives a single entry per CDR3 protein. The sample has hundreds of thousands of distinct CDR3 sequences, about 20% seen once; the top ten hold about an eighth. These records were also assigned to another study, of T cells expressing NK-cell markers.

This TCR derives from a woman aged 18-35 years in good health. The genes are TRBV5-5 and TRBJ1-2; a weak D match, TRBD1 (6 bases). What was sequenced was PBMCs. CDR3 nucleotides: TGTGCCAGCAGGCGGACAGAGAACTATGGCTACACCTTC. Protein sequence: CASRRTENYGYTF.